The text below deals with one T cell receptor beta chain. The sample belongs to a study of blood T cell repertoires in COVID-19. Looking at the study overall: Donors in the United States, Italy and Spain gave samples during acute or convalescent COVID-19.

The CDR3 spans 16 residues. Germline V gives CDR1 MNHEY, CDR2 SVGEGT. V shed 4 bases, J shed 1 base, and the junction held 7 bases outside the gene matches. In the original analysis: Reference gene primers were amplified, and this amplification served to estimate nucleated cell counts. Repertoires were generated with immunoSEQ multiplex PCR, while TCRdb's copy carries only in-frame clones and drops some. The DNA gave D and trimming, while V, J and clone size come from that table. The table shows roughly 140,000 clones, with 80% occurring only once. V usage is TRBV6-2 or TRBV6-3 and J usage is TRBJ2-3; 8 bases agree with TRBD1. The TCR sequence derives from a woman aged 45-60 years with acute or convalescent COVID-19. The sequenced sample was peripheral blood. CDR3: CASSFLGQVGTDTQYF. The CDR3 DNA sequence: TGTGCCAGCAGTTTTTTGGGACAGGTGGGCACAGATACGCAGTATTTT.